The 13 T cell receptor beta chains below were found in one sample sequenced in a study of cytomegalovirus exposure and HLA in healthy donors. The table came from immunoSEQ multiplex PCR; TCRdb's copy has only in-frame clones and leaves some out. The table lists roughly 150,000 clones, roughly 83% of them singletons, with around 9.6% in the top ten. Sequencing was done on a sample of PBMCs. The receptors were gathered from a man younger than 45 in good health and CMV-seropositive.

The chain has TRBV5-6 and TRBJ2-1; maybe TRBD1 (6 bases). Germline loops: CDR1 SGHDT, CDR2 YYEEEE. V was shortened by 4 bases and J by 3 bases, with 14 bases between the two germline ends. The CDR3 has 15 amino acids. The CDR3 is CASSQQGMFYNEQFF. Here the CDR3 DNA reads TGTGCCAGCAGCCAACAGGGTATGTTCTACAATGAGCAGTTCTTC.

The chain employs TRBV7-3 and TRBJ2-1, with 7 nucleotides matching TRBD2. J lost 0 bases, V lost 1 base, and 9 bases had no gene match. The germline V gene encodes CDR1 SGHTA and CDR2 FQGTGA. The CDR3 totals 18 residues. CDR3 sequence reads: CASSLNERGLTSYNEQFF. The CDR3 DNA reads TGTGCCAGCAGCTTAAATGAACGGGGACTAACCTCCTACAATGAGCAGTTCTTC. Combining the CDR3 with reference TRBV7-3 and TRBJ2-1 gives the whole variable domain GAGVSQTPSNKVTEKGKYVELRCDPISGHTALYWYRQSLGQGPEFLIYFQGTGAADDSGLPNDRFFAVRPEGSVSTLKIQRTERGDSAVYLCASSLNERGLTSYNEQFFGPGTRLTVL.

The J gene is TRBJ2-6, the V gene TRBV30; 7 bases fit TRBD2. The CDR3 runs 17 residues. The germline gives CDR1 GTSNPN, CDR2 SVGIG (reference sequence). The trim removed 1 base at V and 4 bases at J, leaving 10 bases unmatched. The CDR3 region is CAWSAAGVVFGANVLTF. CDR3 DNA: TGTGCCTGGAGTGCTGCGGGAGTTGTCTTCGGGGCCAACGTCCTGACTTTC.

CDR3 bases: TGTGCCAGCAGCTTGGGGACAGCAAAAGAGACCCAGTACTTC. It specifies CASSLGTAKETQYF. The chain has TRBV11-3 and TRBJ2-5, with TRBD1 matching 7 bases. The V gene end was trimmed by 3 bases and the J gene end by 3 bases; junction bases not matched to a gene: 4. The length of the CDR3 is 14 residues. CDR1 is SGHNT and CDR2 is YENEEA in the germline V gene.

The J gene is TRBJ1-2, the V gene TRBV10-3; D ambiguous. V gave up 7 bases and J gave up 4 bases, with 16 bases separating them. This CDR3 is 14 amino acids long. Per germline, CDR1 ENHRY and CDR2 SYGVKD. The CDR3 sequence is CAITGSGLGYGYTF. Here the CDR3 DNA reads TGTGCCATCACTGGCTCGGGTTTGGGCTATGGCTACACCTTC.

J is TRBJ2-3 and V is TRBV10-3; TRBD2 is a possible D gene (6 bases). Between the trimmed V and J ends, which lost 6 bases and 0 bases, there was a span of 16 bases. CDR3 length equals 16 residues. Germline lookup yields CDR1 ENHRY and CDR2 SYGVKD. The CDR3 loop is CAISFRGRGSTDTQYF. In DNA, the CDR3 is TGTGCCATCAGCTTCCGGGGACGGGGGAGCACAGATACGCAGTATTTT.

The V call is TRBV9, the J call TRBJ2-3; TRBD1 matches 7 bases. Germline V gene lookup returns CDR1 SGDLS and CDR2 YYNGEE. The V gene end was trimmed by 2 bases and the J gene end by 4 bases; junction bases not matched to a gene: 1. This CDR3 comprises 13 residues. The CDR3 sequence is CASSVGTADTQYF. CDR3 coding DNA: TGTGCCAGCAGCGTCGGGACAGCAGATACGCAGTATTTT.

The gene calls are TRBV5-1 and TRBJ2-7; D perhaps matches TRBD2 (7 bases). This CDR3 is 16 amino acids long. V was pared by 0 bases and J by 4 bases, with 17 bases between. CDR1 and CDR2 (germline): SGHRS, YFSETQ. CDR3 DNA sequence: TGCGCCAGCAGCTTGGCCGGTGGGGGGGCCATTTACGAGCAGTACTTC. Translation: CASSLAGGGAIYEQYF.

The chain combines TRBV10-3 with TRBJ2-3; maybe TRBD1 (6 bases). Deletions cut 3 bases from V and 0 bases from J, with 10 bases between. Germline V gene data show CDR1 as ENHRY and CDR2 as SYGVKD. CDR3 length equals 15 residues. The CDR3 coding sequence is TGTGCCATCAGTGACTCGACAGGTAGCACAGATACGCAGTATTTT. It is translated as CAISDSTGSTDTQYF.

CDR3 sequence (DNA): TGTGCCAGCAGCTTGGGGGGAGATAGGGATCAGCCCCAGCATTTT. Translated: CASSLGGDRDQPQHF. The rearrangement links TRBV7-3 to TRBJ1-5; possibly TRBD1 for D (5 bases). Trimming cost V 3 bases and J 5 bases, with 14 bases left between them. This CDR3 comprises 15 residues. Germline loops: CDR1 SGHTA, CDR2 FQGTGA. Combining the CDR3 with reference TRBV7-3 and TRBJ1-5 gives the whole variable domain GAGVSQTPSNKVTEKGKYVELRCDPISGHTALYWYRQSLGQGPEFLIYFQGTGAADDSGLPNDRFFAVRPEGSVSTLKIQRTERGDSAVYLCASSLGGDRDQPQHFGDGTRLSIL.

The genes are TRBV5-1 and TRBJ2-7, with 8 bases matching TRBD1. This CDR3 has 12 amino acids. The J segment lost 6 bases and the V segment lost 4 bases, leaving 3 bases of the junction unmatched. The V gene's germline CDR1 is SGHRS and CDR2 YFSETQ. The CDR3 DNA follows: TGCGCCAGCAGCGCAGGGGGCGGCGAGCAGTACTTC. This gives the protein CASSAGGGEQYF.

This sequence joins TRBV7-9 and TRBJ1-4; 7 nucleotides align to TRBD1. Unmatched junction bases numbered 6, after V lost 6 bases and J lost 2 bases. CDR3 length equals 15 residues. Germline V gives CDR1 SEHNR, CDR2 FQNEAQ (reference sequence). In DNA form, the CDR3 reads TGTGCCAGCAGTCCGCAACAGGGGACTAATGAAAAACTGTTTTTT. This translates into CASSPQQGTNEKLFF.

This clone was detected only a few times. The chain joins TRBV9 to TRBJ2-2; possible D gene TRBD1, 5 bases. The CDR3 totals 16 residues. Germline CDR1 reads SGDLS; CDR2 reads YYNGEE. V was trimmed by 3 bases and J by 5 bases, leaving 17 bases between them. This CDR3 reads CASSERRTGGTGELFF. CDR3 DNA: TGTGCCAGCAGCGAACGGCGAACAGGTGGAACCGGGGAGCTGTTTTTT.